This T cell receptor beta chain was observed in a study of Ad26.COV2.S vaccination and SARS-CoV-2 variants. The CDR3 extends over 15 amino acids. The V and J ends lost 2 bases and 1 base respectively, with 11 bases between them. Looked up from germline, CDR1 is MNHEY and CDR2 is SVGEGT. Using immunoSEQ multiplex PCR, the repertoire was profiled, and TCRdb retains in-frame clones only, with some absent. The sample consists of a few hundred thousand clones, roughly 90% of them appearing once. Treatment described: around 19 received Ad26.COV2.S at low or high dose, single or two shots; five or six received placebo; per-sample allocation not given. Repertoires come from day 63 after the first vaccine or placebo injection. This Boston cohort included adults aged 18-55 years.

Sequences were derived from peripheral blood, sampled in a trial of Ad26.COV2.S vaccine versus placebo. The J gene is TRBJ2-5, the V gene TRBV6-2 or TRBV6-3, with D perhaps TRBD1 (5 bases). The TCR comes from a person between 18 and 65 years old who received the Ad26.COV2.S COVID-19 vaccine or a placebo. This CDR3 reads CASSYEGAGQETQYF. CDR3 coding DNA: TGTGCCAGCAGTTACGAAGGGGCCGGCCAAGAGACCCAGTACTTC.